These 11 T cell receptor beta chains came from one sample sequenced in a study of PD-1 blockade in mismatch repair-deficient tumors. TCRdb keeps only in-frame clones here, not all; method: immunoSEQ multiplex PCR. The data show tens of thousands of clones, over 80% seen once. Material: peripheral blood, obtained 12 weeks after starting pembrolizumab. These receptors were collected from an adult with mismatch repair-deficient cancer.

The CDR3 is CASSLNDIEQFF. The CDR3 region has the DNA TGTGCCAGCAGCTTAAATGATATTGAGCAGTTCTTC. The V gene is TRBV7-9, the J gene TRBJ2-1; D not certain. Germline assignment: CDR1 SEHNR and CDR2 FQNEAQ (reference sequence). This CDR3 is 12 amino acids long. V shed 2 bases and J shed 9 bases, with 8 bases lying between them.

This rearrangement joins TRBV2 to TRBJ2-3; 7 bases are a match to TRBD1. The CDR3 spans 16 residues. Germline trimming cut 0 bases from V and 7 bases from J; bases unmatched to any gene: 10. Per germline, CDR1 SNHLY and CDR2 FYNNEI. The CDR3 nucleotides read TGTGCCAGCAGTGAAGCCCTGGGACAGCTTGTCTATACGCAGTATTTT. Its translation: CASSEALGQLVYTQYF.

V is TRBV9 and J is TRBJ2-4; TRBD1 matches 9 bases. This CDR3 has 14 amino acids. V gave up 3 bases and J gave up 7 bases; unmatched junction bases: 5. Germline CDR1 is SGDLS and CDR2 is YYNGEE. The CDR3: CASSAPGQGNIQYF. Written as DNA, the CDR3 is TGTGCCAGCAGCGCCCCGGGACAGGGTAACATTCAGTACTTC.

This clone was seen once. The genes are TRBV5-1 and TRBJ2-2; the match to TRBD1 covers 11 bases. The germline V gene encodes CDR1 SGHRS and CDR2 YFSETQ. The CDR3 extends over 16 amino acids. J lost 6 bases, V lost 3 bases, and 7 bases had no gene match. The CDR3 loop reads CASSWGQGVSPGELFF. For the CDR3, the DNA is TGCGCCAGCAGCTGGGGACAGGGGGTATCTCCCGGGGAGCTGTTTTTT.

The chain couples TRBV9 to TRBJ2-3; possibly TRBD2 for D (6 bases). Germline CDR1 is SGDLS and CDR2 is YYNGEE. V was pared by 3 bases and J by 0 bases, with 14 bases between. The CDR3 extends over 16 amino acids. CDR3 DNA sequence: TGTGCCAGCAGCGAGGGTGGGCGGGGTAGCACAGATACGCAGTATTTT. Translating gives CASSEGGRGSTDTQYF.

The DNA for the CDR3 is TGCGCCAGCAGCCAAGTGGCAGGGAGGCCGGAGGACTATGGCTACACCTTC. As protein: CASSQVAGRPEDYGYTF. The chain carries TRBV4-1 and TRBJ1-2, with D possibly TRBD1 on 5 matching bases. Trimming took off 1 base at V and 3 bases at J, with 18 bases between the two ends. This CDR3 is 17 amino acids long. The V gene's germline CDR1 is MGHRA and CDR2 YSYEKL.

In its sample, this clone was seen once. The rearrangement links TRBV6-5 to TRBJ1-1, with D perhaps matching TRBD1 (5 bases). Trimming removed 6 bases from V and 5 bases from J, with 19 bases in between. CDR3 length: 15 residues. Germline CDR1 and CDR2: MNHEY and SVGAGI. CDR3 in DNA: TGTGCCAGCAGCTCCGCCCGCAGGGTGGGGACTGAAGCTTTCTTT. Translation gives CASSSARRVGTEAFF.

The gene calls are TRBV4-2 and TRBJ2-6, with 8 nucleotides matching TRBD2. With 2 bases clipped from V and 0 bases from J, the junction kept 0 bases outside the gene matches. In germline, CDR1 is LGHNA, CDR2 YNFKEQ. The CDR3 has 16 amino acids. DNA for the CDR3: TGTGCCAGCAGCCAAACTAGCGGCTCTGGGGCCAACGTCCTGACTTTC. Translating gives CASSQTSGSGANVLTF.

This clone occurred a few times. The rearrangement joins TRBV5-1 to TRBJ2-3, with a tentative D call TRBD2 (5 bases). V shed 0 bases and J shed 6 bases, with 17 bases lying between them. The CDR3 loop spans 16 amino acids. Per germline, CDR1 SGHRS and CDR2 YFSETQ. The chain's CDR3 is CASSLGALDTRDTQYF. DNA of the CDR3: TGCGCCAGCAGCTTGGGAGCACTAGATACCCGGGATACGCAGTATTTT.

The rearrangement joins TRBV27 to TRBJ2-2, with D uncertain. The CDR3 covers 13 residues. CDR1 is MNHEY, CDR2 SMNVEV, per germline (reference sequence). Trimming stripped 5 bases from V and 3 bases from J, with 7 bases between. The CDR3 here is CASSRSYTGELFF. The CDR3 coding sequence is TGTGCCAGCAGTCGCAGCTACACCGGGGAGCTGTTTTTT.

The chain links TRBV28 to TRBJ2-6; 7 nucleotides align to TRBD1. With V trimmed by 0 bases and J by 1 base, 15 bases remained unmatched. The length of the CDR3 is 21 residues. CDR1 is MDHEN, CDR2 SYDVKM, per germline. The CDR3 region has the DNA TGTGCCAGCAGTTTATGGAGGTCCCCGACAGGGAAAGTATCTGGGGCCAACGTCCTGACTTTC. It encodes CASSLWRSPTGKVSGANVLTF.